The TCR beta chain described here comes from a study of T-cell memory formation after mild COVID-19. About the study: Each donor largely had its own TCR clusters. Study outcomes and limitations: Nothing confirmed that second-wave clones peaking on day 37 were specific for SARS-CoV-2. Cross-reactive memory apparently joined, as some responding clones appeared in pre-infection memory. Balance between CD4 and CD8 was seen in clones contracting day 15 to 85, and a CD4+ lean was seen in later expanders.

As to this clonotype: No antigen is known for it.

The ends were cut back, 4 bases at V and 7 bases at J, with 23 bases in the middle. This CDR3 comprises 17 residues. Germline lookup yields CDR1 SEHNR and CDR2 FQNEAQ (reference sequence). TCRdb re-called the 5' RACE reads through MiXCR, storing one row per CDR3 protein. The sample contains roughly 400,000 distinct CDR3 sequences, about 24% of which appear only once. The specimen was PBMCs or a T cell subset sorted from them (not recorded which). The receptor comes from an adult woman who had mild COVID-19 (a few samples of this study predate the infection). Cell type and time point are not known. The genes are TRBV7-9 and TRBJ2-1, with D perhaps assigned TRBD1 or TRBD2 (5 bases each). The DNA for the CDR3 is TGTGCCAGCAGCTCCGTGGGACCCGGGACGTCGACGAATGAGCAGTTCTTC. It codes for CASSSVGPGTSTNEQFF. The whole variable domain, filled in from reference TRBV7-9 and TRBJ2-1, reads DTGVSQNPRHKITKRGQNVTFRCDPISEHNRLYWYRQTLGQGPEFLTYFQNEAQLEKSRLLSDRFSAERPKGSFSTLEIQRTEQGDSAMYLCASSSVGPGTSTNEQFFGPGTRLTVL.